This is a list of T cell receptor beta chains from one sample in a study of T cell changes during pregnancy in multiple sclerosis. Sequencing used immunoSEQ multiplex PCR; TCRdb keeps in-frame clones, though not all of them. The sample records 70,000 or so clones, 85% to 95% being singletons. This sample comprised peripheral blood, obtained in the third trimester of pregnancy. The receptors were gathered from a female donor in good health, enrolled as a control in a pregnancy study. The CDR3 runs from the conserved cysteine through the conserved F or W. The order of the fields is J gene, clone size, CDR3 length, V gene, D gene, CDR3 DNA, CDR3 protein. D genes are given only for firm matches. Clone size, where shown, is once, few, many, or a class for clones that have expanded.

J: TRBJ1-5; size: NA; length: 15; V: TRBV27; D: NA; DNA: NA; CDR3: CASSSSTGMWQPQHF
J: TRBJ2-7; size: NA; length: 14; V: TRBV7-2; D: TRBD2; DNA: TGTGCCAGCAGCCCTTGGACTAGCTCTCCCGAGCAGTACTTC; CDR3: CASSPWTSSPEQYF
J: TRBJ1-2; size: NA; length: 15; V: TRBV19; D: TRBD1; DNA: TGTGCCAGTAAGGGACAGGCTGGGACTAACTATGGCTACACCTTC; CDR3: CASKGQAGTNYGYTF
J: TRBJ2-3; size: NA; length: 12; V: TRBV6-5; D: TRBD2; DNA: TGTGCCAGCAGCAATCTTAGCGGGAGGCAGTATTTT; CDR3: CASSNLSGRQYF
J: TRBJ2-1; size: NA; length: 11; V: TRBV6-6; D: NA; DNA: TGTGCCAGCAGTTACTCACGGGAGTGGTTCTTC; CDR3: CASSYSREWFF
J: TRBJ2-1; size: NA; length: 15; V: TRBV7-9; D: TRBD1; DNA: TGTGCCAGCAGCCAACGGGACAGGGTGATCAATGAGCAGTTCTTC; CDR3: CASSQRDRVINEQFF
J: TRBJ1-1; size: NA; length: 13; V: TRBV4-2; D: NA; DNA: TGTGCCAGCAGCGGGGGGGCGTACACTGAAGCTTTCTTT; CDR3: CASSGGAYTEAFF
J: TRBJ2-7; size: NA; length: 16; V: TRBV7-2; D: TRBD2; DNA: TGTGCCAGCAGCTTAGTCGGGCGGGGGGGTCCCTACGAGCAGTACTTC; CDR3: CASSLVGRGGPYEQYF
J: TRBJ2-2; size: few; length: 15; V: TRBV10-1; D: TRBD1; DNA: TGCGCCAGCAGTGCGGGGACAGGGGACACCGGGGAGCTGTTTTTT; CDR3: CASSAGTGDTGELFF
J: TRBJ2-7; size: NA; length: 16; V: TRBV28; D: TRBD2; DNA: TGTGCCAGCAGTTTAACTAGCGGGAGGGTGGTCCACGAGCAGTACTTC; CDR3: CASSLTSGRVVHEQYF
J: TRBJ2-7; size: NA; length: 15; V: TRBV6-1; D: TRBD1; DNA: TGTGCCAGCAGGTCCGGGACAGGGGGCACCTACGAGCAGTACTTC; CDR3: CASRSGTGGTYEQYF
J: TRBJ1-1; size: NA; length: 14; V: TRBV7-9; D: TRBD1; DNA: TGTGCCAGCAACACAGGGGGCGGCGGGTCTGAAGCTTTCTTT; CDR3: CASNTGGGGSEAFF
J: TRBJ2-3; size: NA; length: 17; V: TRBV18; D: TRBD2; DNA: TGTGCCAGCTCACCACCGGGGACTAAATTCATCACAGATACGCAGTATTTT; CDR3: CASSPPGTKFITDTQYF
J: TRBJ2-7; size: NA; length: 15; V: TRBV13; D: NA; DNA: TGTGCCAGCAGCTTAGGAGGCGTAAGGAGCTACGAGCAGTACTTC; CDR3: CASSLGGVRSYEQYF
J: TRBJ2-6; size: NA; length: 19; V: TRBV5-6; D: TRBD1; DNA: TGTGCCAGCAGCTTACCGGGACAGTCTCCCCTCGCTGGGGCCAACGTCCTGACTTTC; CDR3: CASSLPGQSPLAGANVLTF
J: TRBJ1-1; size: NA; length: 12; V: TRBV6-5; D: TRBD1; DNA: TGTGCCAGCAGCGGGACAGGGGGCAGATCTTTCTTT; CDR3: CASSGTGGRSFF
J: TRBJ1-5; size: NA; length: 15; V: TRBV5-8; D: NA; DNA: TGTGCCAGCAGCTTGCGGTTCCGTAGCAATCAGCCCCAGCATTTT; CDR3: CASSLRFRSNQPQHF
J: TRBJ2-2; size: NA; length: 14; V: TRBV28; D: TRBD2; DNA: TGTGCCGGCCTCCGAGCGGGAGGGGGCGGGGAGCTGTTTTTT; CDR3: CAGLRAGGGGELFF
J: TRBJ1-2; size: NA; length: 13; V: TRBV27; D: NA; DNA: TGTGCCAGCAGTTTAACCTCGTCAGGAGGCTACACCTTC; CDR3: CASSLTSSGGYTF
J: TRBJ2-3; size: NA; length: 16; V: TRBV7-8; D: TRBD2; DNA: TGTGCCAGCAGCTTTCGGACTAGCGGAACCACAGATACGCAGTATTTT; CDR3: CASSFRTSGTTDTQYF
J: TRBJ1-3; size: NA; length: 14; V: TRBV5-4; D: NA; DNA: TGTGCCAGCAGCTTACGGAGCTCTGGAAACACCATATATTTT; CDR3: CASSLRSSGNTIYF
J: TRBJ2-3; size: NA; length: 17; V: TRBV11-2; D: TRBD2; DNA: TGTGCCAGCAGCCCGGGACTAGCGGGAGCCAGGACAGATACGCAGTATTTT; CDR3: CASSPGLAGARTDTQYF